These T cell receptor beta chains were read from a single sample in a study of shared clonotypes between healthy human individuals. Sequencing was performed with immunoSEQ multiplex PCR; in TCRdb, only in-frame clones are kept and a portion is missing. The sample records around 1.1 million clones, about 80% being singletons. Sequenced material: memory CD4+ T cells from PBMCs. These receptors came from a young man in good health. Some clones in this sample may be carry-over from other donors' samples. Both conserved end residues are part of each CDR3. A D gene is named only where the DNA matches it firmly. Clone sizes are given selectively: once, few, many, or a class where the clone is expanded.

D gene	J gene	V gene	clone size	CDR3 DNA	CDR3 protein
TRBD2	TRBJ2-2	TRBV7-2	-	TGTGCCAGCAGCTCCCGTGTACTAGCGGGGGTAAACACCGGGGAGCTGTTTTTT	CASSSRVLAGVNTGELFF
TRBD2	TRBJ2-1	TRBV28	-	TGTGCCAGCAGTTTATACCCTATAGCTAGCGGGAGTCGCCTGTCGGTAGTTGGCTATGAGCAGTTCTTC	CASSLYPIASGSRLSVVGYEQFF
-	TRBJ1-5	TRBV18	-	TGTGCCAGCTCATACAGTAGCGGCAATCAGCCCCAGCATTTT	CASSYSSGNQPQHF
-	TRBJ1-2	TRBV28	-	TGTGCCAGCAGTACTGGGTACTATGGCTACACCTTC	CASSTGYYGYTF
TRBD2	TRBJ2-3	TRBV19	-	TGTGCCAGTAGTCATCCAGGGAGGGCGGGACTGATGAAGTACACAGATACGCAGTATTTT	CASSHPGRAGLMKYTDTQYF
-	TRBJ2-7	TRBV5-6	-	TGTGCCAGCAGCCCCTGGGAAGACTACGAGCAGTACTTC	CASSPWEDYEQYF
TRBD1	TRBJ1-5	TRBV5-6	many	TGTGCCAGCAGCCTGGCCCAGGGGGCGAATCAGCCCCAGCATTTT	CASSLAQGANQPQHF
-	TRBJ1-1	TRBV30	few	TGTGCCTGGAGTCTAAACACTGAAGCTTTCTTT	CAWSLNTEAFF
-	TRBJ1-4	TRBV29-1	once	TGCAGCGTTTATGGACGGAATGAAAAACTGTTTTTT	CSVYGRNEKLFF
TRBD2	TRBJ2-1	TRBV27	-	TGTGCCAGCAGTCCCCCCTTTGGGGGAGGGCCGATCAATGAGCAGTTCTTC	CASSPPFGGGPINEQFF
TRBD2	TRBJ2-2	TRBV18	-	TGTGCCAGCTCACCCCGACTAGCGGGAGGATCCGGGGAGCTGTTTTTT	CASSPRLAGGSGELFF
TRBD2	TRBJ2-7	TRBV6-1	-	TGTGCCATCAGCCGAGTTACTAGCGAAGGCGAGCAGTACTTC	CAISRVTSEGEQYF
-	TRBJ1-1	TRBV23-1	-	TGCGCCGCTTGCCCCACCCTCAGGGGCCCTGAAGCTTTCTTT	CAACPTLRGPEAFF
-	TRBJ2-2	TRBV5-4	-	TGTGCCAGCAGCCTGCGCGTTAGCACCGGGGAGCTGTTTTTT	CASSLRVSTGELFF
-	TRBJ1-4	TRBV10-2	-	TGCGCCAGCCGGGCAGGGAATGAAAAACTGTTTTTT	CASRAGNEKLFF
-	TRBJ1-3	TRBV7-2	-	TGTGCCAGCAGCTTACAGGTTGGAAACACCATATATTTT	CASSLQVGNTIYF
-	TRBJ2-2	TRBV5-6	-	TGTGCCAGCAGCTTGGGATGGGGCGCCGGGGAGCTGTTTTTT	CASSLGWGAGELFF
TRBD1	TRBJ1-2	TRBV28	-	TGTGCCAGCAGTTTATCAAACGCCGGGACAGGGGCTCATGGCTACACCTTC	CASSLSNAGTGAHGYTF
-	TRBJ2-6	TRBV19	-	TGTGCCAGTAGTCATATACAGACATCACAAAGTCGGGCCAACGTCCTGACTTTC	CASSHIQTSQSRANVLTF
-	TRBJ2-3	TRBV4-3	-	TGCGCCAGCAGCCGAACAGTGAGGCTAGAATACACAGATACGCAGTATTTT	CASSRTVRLEYTDTQYF
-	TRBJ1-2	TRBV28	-	TGTGCCAGCAGTTTGGATCCTTATGACTATGGCTACACCTTC	CASSLDPYDYGYTF
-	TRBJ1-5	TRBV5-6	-	TGTGCCAGCAGCTTGGAGGGTGGACAGCCCCAGCATTTT	CASSLEGGQPQHF
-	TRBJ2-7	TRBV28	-	TGTGCCAGCAGTCGCCAGGGGTGGGGAACCTACGAGCAGTACTTC	CASSRQGWGTYEQYF
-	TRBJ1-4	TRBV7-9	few	TGTGCCAGCAGCTTTAATCGGGGCGAAAAACTGTTTTTT	CASSFNRGEKLFF
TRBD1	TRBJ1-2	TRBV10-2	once	TGCGCCAGCAGTGGGACAGGCTCCTATGGCTACACCTTC	CASSGTGSYGYTF
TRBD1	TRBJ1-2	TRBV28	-	TGTGCCAGCAGCACACCCGACAGGGCCTATGGCTACACCTTC	CASSTPDRAYGYTF
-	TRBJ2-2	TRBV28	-	TGTGCCAGCAGAACCCTACCAGGGGGAGGCACCGGGGAGCTGTTTTTT	CASRTLPGGGTGELFF
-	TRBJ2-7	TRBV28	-	TGTGCCAGCATTTCCGGGACCAGGAGCTCCTACGAGCAGTACTTC	CASISGTRSSYEQYF
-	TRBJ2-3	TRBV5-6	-	TGTGCCAGCAGCCCCAGTACAGATACGCAGTATTTT	CASSPSTDTQYF